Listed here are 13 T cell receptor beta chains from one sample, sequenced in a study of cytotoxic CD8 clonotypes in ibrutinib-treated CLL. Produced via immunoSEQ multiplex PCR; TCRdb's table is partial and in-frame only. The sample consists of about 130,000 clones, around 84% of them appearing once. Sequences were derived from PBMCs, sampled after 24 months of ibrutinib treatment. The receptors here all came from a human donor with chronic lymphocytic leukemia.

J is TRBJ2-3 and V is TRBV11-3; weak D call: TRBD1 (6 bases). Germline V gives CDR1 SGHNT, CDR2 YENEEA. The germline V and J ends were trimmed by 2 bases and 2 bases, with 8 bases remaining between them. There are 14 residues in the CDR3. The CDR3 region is CASSLNRATDTQYF. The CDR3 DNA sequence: TGTGCCAGCAGCTTAAACAGGGCCACAGATACGCAGTATTTT.

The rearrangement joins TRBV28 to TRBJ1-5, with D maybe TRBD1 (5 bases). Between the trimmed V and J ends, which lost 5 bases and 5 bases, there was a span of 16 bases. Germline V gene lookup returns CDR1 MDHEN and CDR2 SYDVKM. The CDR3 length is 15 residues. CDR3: CASSRGRSGDQPQHF. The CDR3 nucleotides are TGTGCCAGCAGTCGCGGCAGGTCGGGGGATCAGCCCCAGCATTTT.

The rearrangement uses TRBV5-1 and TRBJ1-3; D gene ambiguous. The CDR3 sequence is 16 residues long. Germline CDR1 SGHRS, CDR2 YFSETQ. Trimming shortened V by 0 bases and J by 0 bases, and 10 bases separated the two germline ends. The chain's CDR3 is CASSLDGDSSGNTIYF. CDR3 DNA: TGCGCCAGCAGCTTGGACGGGGATTCCTCTGGAAACACCATATATTTT.

CDR3 sequence: CASSPLGGPDTQYF. The CDR3 DNA is TGTGCCAGCAGCCCATTGGGGGGGCCGGATACGCAGTATTTT. The chain combines TRBV9 with TRBJ2-3; possible D gene TRBD2, 7 bases. The CDR3 length is 14 residues. Germline V gene sequence: CDR1 SGDLS, CDR2 YYNGEE. V was shortened by 4 bases and J by 6 bases, with 15 bases between the two germline ends. The whole variable domain, filled in from reference TRBV9 and TRBJ2-3, reads DSGVTQTPKHLITATGQRVTLRCSPRSGDLSVYWYQQSLDQGLQFLIQYYNGEERAKGNILERFSAQQFPDLHSELNLSSLELGDSALYFCASSPLGGPDTQYFGPGTRLTVL.

This CDR3 is CASSTTGLYTDTQYF. CDR3 sequence (DNA): TGTGCCAGCAGTACGACAGGACTATACACAGATACGCAGTATTTT. This sequence joins TRBV25-1 and TRBJ2-3; D possibly uses TRBD1 or TRBD2 (6 bases each). CDR3 size: 15 residues. V was trimmed by 5 bases and J by 2 bases, leaving 14 bases between them. Germline CDR1 is MGHDK and CDR2 is SYGVNS.

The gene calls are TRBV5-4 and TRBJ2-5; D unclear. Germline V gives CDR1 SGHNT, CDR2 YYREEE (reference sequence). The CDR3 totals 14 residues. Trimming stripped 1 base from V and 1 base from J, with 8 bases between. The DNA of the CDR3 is TGTGCCAGCAGCTTGTGGCCCTCCCAAGAGACCCAGTACTTC. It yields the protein CASSLWPSQETQYF.

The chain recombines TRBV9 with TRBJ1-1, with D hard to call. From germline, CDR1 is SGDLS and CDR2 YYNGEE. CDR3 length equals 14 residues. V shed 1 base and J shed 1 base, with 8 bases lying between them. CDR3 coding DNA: TGTGCCAGCAGCGTAATGATGGAGAACACTGAAGCTTTCTTT. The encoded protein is CASSVMMENTEAFF. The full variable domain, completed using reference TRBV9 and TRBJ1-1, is DSGVTQTPKHLITATGQRVTLRCSPRSGDLSVYWYQQSLDQGLQFLIQYYNGEERAKGNILERFSAQQFPDLHSELNLSSLELGDSALYFCASSVMMENTEAFFGQGTRLTVV.

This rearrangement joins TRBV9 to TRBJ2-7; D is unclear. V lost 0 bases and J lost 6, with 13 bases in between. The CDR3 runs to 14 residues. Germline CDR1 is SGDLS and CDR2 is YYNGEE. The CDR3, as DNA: TGTGCCAGCAGCGTAGCGGCCTACCCCGGCGAGCAGTACTTC. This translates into CASSVAAYPGEQYF.

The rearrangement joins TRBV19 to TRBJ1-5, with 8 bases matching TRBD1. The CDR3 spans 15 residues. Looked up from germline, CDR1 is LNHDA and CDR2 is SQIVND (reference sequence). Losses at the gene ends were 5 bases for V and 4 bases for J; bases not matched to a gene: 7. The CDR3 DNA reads TGTGCCAGTAGTGGTAGTACAGGGGGGAATCAGCCCCAGCATTTT. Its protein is CASSGSTGGNQPQHF.

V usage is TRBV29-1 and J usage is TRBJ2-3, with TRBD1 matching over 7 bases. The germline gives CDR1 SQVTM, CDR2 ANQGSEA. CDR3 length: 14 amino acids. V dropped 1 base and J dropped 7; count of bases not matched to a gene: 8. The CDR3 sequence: CSVEGADRVYTQYF. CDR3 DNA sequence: TGCAGCGTTGAAGGTGCCGACAGGGTCTATACGCAGTATTTT.

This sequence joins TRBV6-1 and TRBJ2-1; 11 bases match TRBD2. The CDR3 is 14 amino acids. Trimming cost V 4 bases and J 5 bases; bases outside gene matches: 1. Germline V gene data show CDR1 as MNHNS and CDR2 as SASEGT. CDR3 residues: CASSGLAGNNEQFF. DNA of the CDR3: TGTGCCAGCAGTGGACTAGCGGGGAACAATGAGCAGTTCTTC.

DNA for the CDR3: TGTGCCAGTACGGCCCGGGGCGATAACTATGGCTACACCTTC. This translates into CASTARGDNYGYTF. The chain links TRBV19 to TRBJ1-2, with D possibly TRBD1 on 5 matching bases. CDR3 length: 14 residues. V was trimmed by 7 bases and J by 1 base, leaving 13 bases between them. Germline V gives CDR1 LNHDA, CDR2 SQIVND (reference sequence).

Here the CDR3 reads CAWTGGGTNTEAFF. CDR3 in DNA: TGTGCCTGGACGGGCGGGGGGACTAACACTGAAGCTTTCTTT. The chain uses TRBV30 and TRBJ1-1, with D possibly being TRBD1 (5 bases). Germline assignment: CDR1 GTSNPN and CDR2 SVGIG (reference sequence). CDR3 length equals 14 residues. Trimming shortened V by 4 bases and J by 2 bases, and 14 bases separated the two germline ends.